These 11 T cell receptor beta chains share one sample of origin, sequenced in a study of vaccination effects on CD4 cells after COVID-19. Their specific antigens are unknown. TCRdb's copy holds only in-frame clones and misses some; the assay was immunoSEQ multiplex PCR. The sample has just over 20,000 clones, approximately 70% seen once. Antigen-specific CD4+ T cells were expanded with viral peptide pools in the ViraFEST assay before sequencing. Investigators separated out CD4+ T cells once about 10 days of culture had passed. The sample consisted of CD4+ T cells from PBMCs cultured with HCoV-229E spike peptides, taken before COVID-19 vaccination. The receptors originated from a human donor who received a COVID-19 vaccine.

V and J are TRBV10-3 and TRBJ1-1; perhaps TRBD1 as D (6 bases). V lost 6 bases to trimming and J lost 0 bases, with 23 bases between them. Germline CDR1 is ENHRY and CDR2 is SYGVKD. This CDR3 is built from 18 residues. This CDR3 reads CAISPLVRTGTLNTEAFF. CDR3 nucleotides: TGTGCCATCAGCCCCCTAGTCCGTACAGGGACGCTGAACACTGAAGCTTTCTTT.

The chain couples TRBV6-5 to TRBJ2-7; D is unresolved. Germline lookup yields CDR1 MNHEY and CDR2 SVGAGI. The CDR3 contains 15 residues. Trimming stripped 7 bases from V and 3 bases from J, with 19 bases between. CDR3 bases: TGTGCCAGCACCCCACTGGACCCCAGAGGCTACGAGCAGTACTTC. Amino acids: CASTPLDPRGYEQYF.

The gene calls are TRBV6-1 and TRBJ1-5; a possible D gene is TRBD1 (5 bases). This CDR3 region has 15 residues. The V end was cut by 3 bases, the J end by 4 bases, with 13 bases between. Germline values: CDR1 MNHNS, CDR2 SASEGT. The chain's CDR3 is CASSDGGGMNQPQHF. CDR3 sequence (DNA): TGTGCCAGCAGTGATGGCGGGGGAATGAATCAGCCCCAGCATTTT.

This chain connects TRBV5-1 to TRBJ2-4; D may correspond to TRBD1 or TRBD2 (6 bases each). The V end lost 0 bases, the J end lost 0 bases, and 10 bases lay between the germline ends. The length of the CDR3 is 16 residues. Germline V CDR1 and CDR2: SGHRS, YFSETQ. The CDR3 nucleotides are TGCGCCAGCAGCTTGGAGGGGGGATTAGCCAAAAACATTCAGTACTTC. As protein: CASSLEGGLAKNIQYF.

This chain connects TRBV3-1 (or the pseudogene TRBV3-2) to TRBJ2-3; weak D call: TRBD2 (7 bases). The CDR3 consists of 15 residues. The V gene lost 4 bases and the J gene lost 5 bases, with 16 bases spanning the gap. Per germline, CDR1 LGHDT and CDR2 YNNKEL (reference sequence). The CDR3 is CASSPLGRGGDTQYF. CDR3 nucleotide sequence: TGTGCCAGCAGCCCCTTGGGGAGGGGGGGAGATACGCAGTATTTT.

The genes are TRBV20-1 and TRBJ2-7; D ambiguous. Germline lookup yields CDR1 DFQATT and CDR2 SNEGSKA (reference sequence). V gave up 2 bases and J gave up 7 bases, with 9 bases separating them. The length of the CDR3 is 11 residues. CDR3 sequence: CSARILVEQYF. CDR3 nucleotides: TGCAGTGCTAGAATACTCGTGGAGCAGTACTTC.

V usage is TRBV5-1 and J usage is TRBJ1-1; a possible D gene is TRBD1 (6 bases). The CDR3 runs 14 residues. V dropped 3 bases and J dropped 1 base, with 10 bases sitting between them. The V gene's germline CDR1 is SGHRS and CDR2 YFSETQ. CDR3 loop: CASSWRTENTEAFF. The CDR3 bases are TGCGCCAGCAGCTGGAGGACAGAGAACACTGAAGCTTTCTTT.

A few counts support this clone. The CDR3 loop reads CASSYSIVPGTTEAFF. The CDR3 DNA is TGTGCCAGCAGTTACTCGATTGTTCCGGGGACCACTGAAGCTTTCTTT. The rearrangement uses TRBV6-5 and TRBJ1-1, with a possible D match to TRBD1 (5 bases). The CDR3 extends over 16 amino acids. V lost 0 bases and J 4 bases, leaving 15 bases between the germline ends. In germline, CDR1 is MNHEY, CDR2 SVGAGI.

The gene calls are TRBV29-1 and TRBJ1-2, with D possibly being TRBD1 (6 bases). V lost 7 bases to trimming and J lost 1 base, with 13 bases between them. This CDR3 contains 13 residues. Germline values: CDR1 SQVTM, CDR2 ANQGSEA. In DNA, the CDR3 is TGCAGCGCCAGGACAGCTAATAACTATGGCTACACCTTC. This encodes CSARTANNYGYTF.

V gene TRBV19 combines with J gene TRBJ2-3, with 13 bases lining up with TRBD2. Trimming removed 0 bases from V and 2 bases from J; junction bases left unmatched: 2. From germline, CDR1 is LNHDA and CDR2 SQIVND (reference sequence). CDR3 length: 17 residues. CDR3 region: CASSIETSGGFTDTQYF. CDR3 bases: TGTGCCAGTAGTATAGAGACTAGCGGGGGGTTCACAGATACGCAGTATTTT.

This clone has a handful of counts. V is TRBV6-6 and J is TRBJ1-2; 8 positions agree with TRBD1. V shed 7 bases and J 1 base; nucleotides not matched to a gene: 11. This CDR3 has 16 amino acids. From germline, CDR1 is MNHNY and CDR2 SVGAGI (reference sequence). The DNA for the CDR3 is TGTGCCAGCACTCAACATGGACAGGGAAATAACTATGGCTACACCTTC. Translating it yields CASTQHGQGNNYGYTF.